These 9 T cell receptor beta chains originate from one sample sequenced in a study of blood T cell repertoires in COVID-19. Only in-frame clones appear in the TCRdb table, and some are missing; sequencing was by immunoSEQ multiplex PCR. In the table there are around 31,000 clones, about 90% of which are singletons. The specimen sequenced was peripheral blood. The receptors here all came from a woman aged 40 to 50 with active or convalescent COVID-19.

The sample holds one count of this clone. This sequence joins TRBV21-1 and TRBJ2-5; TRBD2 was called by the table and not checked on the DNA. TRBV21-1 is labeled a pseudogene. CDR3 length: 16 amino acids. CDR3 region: CASSKDMGGRVETQYF. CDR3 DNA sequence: TGTGCCAGCAGCAAAGATATGGGGGGGAGGGTTGAGACCCAGTACTTC.

Written as DNA, the CDR3 is TGTGCCAGCAGCACGACTGAGACCTACGAGCAGTACTTC. Protein sequence: CASSTTETYEQYF. The chain recombines TRBV5-4 with TRBJ2-7; D is uncertain. CDR1 SGHNT and CDR2 YYREEE come from the germline V gene (reference sequence). V lost 4 bases, J lost 2 bases, and 10 bases lay in between. CDR3 size: 13 residues. Variable domain in full (rest from reference TRBV5-4 and TRBJ2-7): ETGVTQSPTHLIKTRGQQVTLRCSSQSGHNTVSWYQQALGQGPQFIFQYYREEENGRGNFPPRFSGLQFPNYSSELNVNALELDDSALYLCASSTTETYEQYFGPGTRLTVT.

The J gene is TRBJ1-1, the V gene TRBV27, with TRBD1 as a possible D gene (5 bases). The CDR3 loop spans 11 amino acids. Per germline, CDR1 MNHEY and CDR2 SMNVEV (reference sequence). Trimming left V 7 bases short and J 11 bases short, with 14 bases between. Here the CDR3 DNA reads TGTGCCAGCACCCGGGGGGGGACGGCTTTCTTT. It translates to CASTRGGTAFF.

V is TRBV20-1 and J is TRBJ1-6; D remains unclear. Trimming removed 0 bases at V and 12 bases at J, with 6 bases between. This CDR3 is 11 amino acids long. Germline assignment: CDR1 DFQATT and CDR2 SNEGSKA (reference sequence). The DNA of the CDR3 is TGCAGTGCTAGAGATGGGAGACCCCTCCACTTT. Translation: CSARDGRPLHF.

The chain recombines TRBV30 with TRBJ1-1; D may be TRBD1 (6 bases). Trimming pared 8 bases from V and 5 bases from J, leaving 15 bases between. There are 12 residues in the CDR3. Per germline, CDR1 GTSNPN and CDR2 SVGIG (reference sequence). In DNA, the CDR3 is TGTGCCCTCAGGACAGTCGTGACTGAAGCTTTCTTT. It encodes CALRTVVTEAFF.

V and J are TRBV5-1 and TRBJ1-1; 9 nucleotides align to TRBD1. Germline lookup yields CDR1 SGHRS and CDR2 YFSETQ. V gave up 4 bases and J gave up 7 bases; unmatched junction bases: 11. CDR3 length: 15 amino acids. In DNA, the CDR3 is TGCGCCAGCAGCCTTGCGGGACAGGGTCATGGTGAAGCTTTCTTT. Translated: CASSLAGQGHGEAFF.

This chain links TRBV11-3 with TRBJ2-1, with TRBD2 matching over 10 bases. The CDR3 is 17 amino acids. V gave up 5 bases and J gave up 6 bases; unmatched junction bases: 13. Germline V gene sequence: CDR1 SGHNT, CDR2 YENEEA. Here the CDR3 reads CASSPPTSSGGTNEQFF. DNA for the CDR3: TGTGCCAGCAGCCCCCCGACCTCTAGCGGGGGCACCAATGAGCAGTTCTTC. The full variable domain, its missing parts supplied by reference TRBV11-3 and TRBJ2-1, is EAGVVQSPRYKIIEKKQPVAFWCNPISGHNTLYWYLQNLGQGPELLIRYENEEAVDDSQLPKDRFSAERLKGVDSTLKIQPAELGDSAVYLCASSPPTSSGGTNEQFFGPGTRLTVL.

The CDR3 region has the DNA TGTGCCAGCAGTTTATCAGATACGCAGTATTTT. Amino acid sequence: CASSLSDTQYF. This chain uses TRBV2 with TRBJ2-3; no clear D gene. The V gene's germline CDR1 is SNHLY and CDR2 FYNNEI. The CDR3 is 11 residues long. Trimming took off 5 bases at V and 4 bases at J, with 4 bases between the two ends.

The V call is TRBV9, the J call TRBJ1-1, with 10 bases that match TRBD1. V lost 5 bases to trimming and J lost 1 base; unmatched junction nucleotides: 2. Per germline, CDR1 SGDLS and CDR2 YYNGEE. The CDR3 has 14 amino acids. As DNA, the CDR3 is TGTGCCAGCAGGGGGACAGGGGAGAACACTGAAGCTTTCTTT. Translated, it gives CASRGTGENTEAFF.